This T cell receptor (beta chain) stems from a study of T-cell reconstitution after alpha-beta-depleted transplantation in children. CDR1 and CDR2 from the germline V gene are SQVTM and ANQGSEA. This CDR3 region has 17 residues. V lost 7 bases, J lost 4 bases, and 28 bases lay in between. Molecular barcoding with unique molecular identifiers was used for the TCRbeta library. TCRdb called the PCR reads again in MiXCR, with one record for every CDR3 protein. This repertoire shows about 500,000 distinct CDR3 sequences, over 25% found once; its top ten account for 2% to 3%. V and J are TRBV29-1 and TRBJ2-5; D possibly corresponds to TRBD2 (7 bases). Sequencing used PBMCs from the stem cell graft donor, obtained from the stem cell graft. The TCR comes from a human donor who donated a stem cell graft to a child with aplastic anemia. Written as DNA, the CDR3 is TGCAGCGCTCAATCCCGGAGGGGGATTGGCGGGAGAGAGACCCAGTACTTC. Translation: CSAQSRRGIGGRETQYF.